The clone carrying this T cell receptor (beta chain) was seen only once. Its antigen is not identified. Assay: immunoSEQ multiplex PCR; the TCRdb copy retains only in-frame clones and omits some. Of roughly 120,000 clones listed, roughly 86% are singletons. This specimen comes from a study of PD-1 blockade in mismatch repair-deficient tumors. General study points: Tumor-resident clones, often undetectable pretreatment in blood, expanded then contracted after pembrolizumab.

Every patient had mismatch repair deficiency by PCR or immunohistochemistry. Trimming at V came to 4 bases and at J to 5 bases, leaving 6 bases not matched to a gene. The CDR3 is made up of 15 amino acids. Germline V lookup: CDR1 MNHNY, CDR2 SVGAGI (reference sequence). Sequencing was performed on peripheral blood, taken approximately 70 weeks after starting pembrolizumab. The sequence was collected from an adult with mismatch repair-deficient cancer. This sequence joins TRBV6-6 and TRBJ2-5, with 11 bases fitting TRBD1. Here the CDR3 reads CASSSWTGGWETQYF. The CDR3 DNA reads as TGTGCCAGCAGTTCCTGGACAGGGGGCTGGGAGACCCAGTACTTC.